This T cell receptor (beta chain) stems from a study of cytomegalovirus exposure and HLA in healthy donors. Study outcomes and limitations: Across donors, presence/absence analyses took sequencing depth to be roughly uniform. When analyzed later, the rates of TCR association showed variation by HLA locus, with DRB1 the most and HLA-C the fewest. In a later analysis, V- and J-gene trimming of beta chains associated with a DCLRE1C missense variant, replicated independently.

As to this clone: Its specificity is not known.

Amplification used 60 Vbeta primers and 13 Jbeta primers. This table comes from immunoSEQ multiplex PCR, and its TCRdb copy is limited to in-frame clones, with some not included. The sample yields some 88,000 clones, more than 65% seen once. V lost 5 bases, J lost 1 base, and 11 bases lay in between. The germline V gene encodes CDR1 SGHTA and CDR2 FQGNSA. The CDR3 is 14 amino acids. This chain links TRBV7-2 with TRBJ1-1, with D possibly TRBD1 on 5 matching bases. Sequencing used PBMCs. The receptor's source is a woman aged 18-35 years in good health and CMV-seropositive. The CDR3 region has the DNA TGTGCCAGCAGCCTCATGACAGCGAACACTGAAGCTTTCTTT. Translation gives CASSLMTANTEAFF.